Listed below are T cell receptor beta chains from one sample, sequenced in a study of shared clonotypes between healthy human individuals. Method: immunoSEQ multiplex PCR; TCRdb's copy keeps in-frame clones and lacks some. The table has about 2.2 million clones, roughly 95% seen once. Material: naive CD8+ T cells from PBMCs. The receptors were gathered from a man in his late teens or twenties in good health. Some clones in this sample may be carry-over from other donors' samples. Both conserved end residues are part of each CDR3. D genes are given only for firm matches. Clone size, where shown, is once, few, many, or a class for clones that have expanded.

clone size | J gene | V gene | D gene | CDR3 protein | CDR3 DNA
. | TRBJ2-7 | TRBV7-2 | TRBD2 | CASSLVSSGFSYEQYF | TGTGCCAGCAGCTTAGTCTCTAGCGGGTTCTCCTACGAGCAGTACTTC
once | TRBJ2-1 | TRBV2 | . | CASSEYVNLGENQQFF | TGTGCCAGCAGTGAATACGTTAACCTGGGCGAAAATCAGCAGTTCTTC
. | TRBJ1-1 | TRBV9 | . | CASSPFPDRRNTEAFF | TGTGCCAGCAGCCCATTCCCAGACAGGAGGAACACTGAAGCTTTCTTT
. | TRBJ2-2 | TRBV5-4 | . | CASSSRGNTGELFF | TGTGCCAGCAGCTCGAGGGGGAACACCGGGGAGCTGTTTTTT
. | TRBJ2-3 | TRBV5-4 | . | CASSLPPVAGGADTQYF | TGTGCCAGCAGCTTACCCCCTGTTGCAGGGGGGGCAGATACGCAGTATTTT
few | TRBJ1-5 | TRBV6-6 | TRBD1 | CASREDRASNQPQHF | TGTGCCAGCAGAGAGGACAGGGCTAGCAATCAGCCCCAGCATTTT
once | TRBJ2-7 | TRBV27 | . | CASSLSMGNYEQYF | TGTGCCAGCAGTTTATCTATGGGAAACTACGAGCAGTACTTC
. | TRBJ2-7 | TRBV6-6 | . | CASSRRDKDYEQYF | TGTGCCAGCAGCCGACGGGACAAAGACTACGAGCAGTACTTC
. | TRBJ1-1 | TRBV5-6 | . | CASGGNRGTEAFF | TGTGCCAGCGGGGGGAACCGGGGCACTGAAGCTTTCTTT
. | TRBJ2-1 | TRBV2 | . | CASSEGDRAGVFNEQFF | TGTGCCAGCAGTGAAGGGGACAGAGCGGGAGTGTTCAATGAGCAGTTCTTC
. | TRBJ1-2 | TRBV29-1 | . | CSVGTYYGYTF | TGCAGCGTTGGGACCTACTATGGCTACACCTTC
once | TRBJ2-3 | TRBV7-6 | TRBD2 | CASSLLLAGGSDTQYF | TGTGCCAGCAGCTTACTCCTAGCGGGAGGATCAGATACGCAGTATTTT
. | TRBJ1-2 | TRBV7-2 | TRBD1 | CASSLDSGQGTYYGYTF | TGTGCCAGCAGCTTAGATTCGGGACAGGGTACCTACTATGGCTACACCTTC
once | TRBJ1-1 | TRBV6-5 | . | CASSYSQGMLAFF | TGTGCCAGCAGTTACTCCCAGGGGATGCTTGCTTTCTTT
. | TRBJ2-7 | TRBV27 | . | CASSLSYASVGEQYF | TGTGCCAGCAGTTTATCGTACGCCTCGGTTGGCGAGCAGTACTTC
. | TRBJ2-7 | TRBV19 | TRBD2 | CASSTQTTSGLPSYEQYF | TGTGCCAGTAGTACCCAGACAACTAGCGGCCTGCCCTCCTACGAGCAGTACTTC